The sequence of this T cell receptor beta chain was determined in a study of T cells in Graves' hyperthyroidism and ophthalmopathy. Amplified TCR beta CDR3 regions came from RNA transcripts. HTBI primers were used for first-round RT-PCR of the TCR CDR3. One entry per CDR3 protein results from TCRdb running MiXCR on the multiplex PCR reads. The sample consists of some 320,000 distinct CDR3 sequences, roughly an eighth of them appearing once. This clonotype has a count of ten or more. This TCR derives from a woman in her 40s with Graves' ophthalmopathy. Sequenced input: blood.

CDR3 DNA: TGCAGCGTTGAAGGAGCGGTCTATGGCTACACCTTC. Translation: CSVEGAVYGYTF. V is TRBV29-1 and J is TRBJ1-2, with D unclear. This CDR3 is built from 12 residues. Between the trimmed V and J ends, which lost 1 base and 4 bases, there was a span of 7 bases. The germline V gene has CDR1 SQVTM and CDR2 ANQGSEA.